Each of the 24 T cell receptor beta chains below was sequenced from the same sample in a study of blood T cell repertoires in COVID-19. The repertoire was sequenced with immunoSEQ multiplex PCR; TCRdb's copy has only in-frame clones and lacks some. The table has tens of thousands of clones, approximately 80% seen once. The sample taken for sequencing was peripheral blood. The receptors originated from a man aged 55 to 69 with acute or convalescent COVID-19.

The genes are TRBV7-9 and TRBJ1-1; D remains unclear. This CDR3 contains 11 residues. Germline assignment: CDR1 SEHNR and CDR2 FQNEAQ (reference sequence). Trimming shortened V by 5 bases and J by 7 bases, and 8 bases separated the two germline ends. The CDR3 loop is CASSPGYEAFF. The CDR3 nucleotides read TGTGCCAGCAGCCCGGGGTATGAAGCTTTCTTT.

V gene TRBV11-2 combines with J gene TRBJ1-1, with D perhaps matching TRBD1 (6 bases). Germline V gives CDR1 SGHAT, CDR2 FQNNGV. V lost 5 bases and J 0 bases, leaving 16 bases between the germline ends. The CDR3 covers 16 residues. CDR3: CASSPGPGGMNTEAFF. The DNA for the CDR3 is TGTGCCAGCAGCCCGGGACCTGGGGGCATGAACACTGAAGCTTTCTTT.

This clone was seen only a few times. The chain uses TRBV5-1 and TRBJ2-7; TRBD2 agrees at 11 bases. CDR1 is SGHRS and CDR2 is YFSETQ in the germline V gene. After removal of 6 bases from V and 5 bases from J, the junction contained 4 bases not matched to a gene. The CDR3 is 13 residues long. CDR3 sequence reads: CASKLAGVHEQYF. Here the CDR3 DNA reads TGCGCCAGCAAACTAGCGGGAGTCCACGAGCAGTACTTC.

This clone appeared once. This sequence joins TRBV5-6 and TRBJ1-5; D unresolved. Trimming took 4 bases from V and 5 from J, leaving 13 bases between them. The CDR3 consists of 14 residues. The germline V gene has CDR1 SGHDT and CDR2 YYEEEE. The CDR3 reads CASSDGRDHQPQHF. In nucleotides, the CDR3 is TGTGCCAGCAGCGACGGGAGGGATCATCAGCCCCAGCATTTT.

This chain uses TRBV20-1 with TRBJ1-1; a possible D gene is TRBD1 (5 bases). This CDR3 is built from 13 residues. V dropped 3 bases and J dropped 4 bases, with 12 bases sitting between them. The germline CDR1 and CDR2 sequences are DFQATT and SNEGSKA (reference sequence). Here the CDR3 DNA reads TGCAGTGCTAGTGAGTGGGGCGGCACTGAAGCTTTCTTT. Protein product: CSASEWGGTEAFF.

In its sample, this clone was seen a few times. The chain uses TRBV13 and TRBJ2-2; 8 nucleotides agree with TRBD2. After removal of 1 base from V and 5 bases from J, the junction contained 6 bases not matched to a gene. This CDR3 is 16 amino acids long. Germline V gives CDR1 PRHDT, CDR2 FYEKMQ (reference sequence). CDR3 loop: CASSLASGRRTGELFF. The CDR3 nucleotides are TGTGCCAGCAGCTTAGCCAGCGGGAGAAGGACCGGGGAGCTGTTTTTT.

This clone was observed a single time. The rearrangement links TRBV4-2 to TRBJ1-4; no firm D call. The germline V gene has CDR1 LGHNA and CDR2 YNFKEQ. The CDR3 is made up of 13 amino acids. V shed 0 bases and J shed 12 bases, with 11 bases lying between them. Here the CDR3 DNA reads TGTGCCAGCAGCCAAGAGATCGTCGGGGAACTGTTTTTT. Amino acid sequence: CASSQEIVGELFF.

J is TRBJ2-1 and V is TRBV7-2; 8 positions match TRBD2. Germline trimming cut 4 bases from V and 9 bases from J; bases unmatched to any gene: 8. The CDR3 sequence is 14 residues long. The germline V gene encodes CDR1 SGHTA and CDR2 FQGNSA. DNA for the CDR3: TGTGCCAGCAGCTATACGGGAGGGCCCAGTGAGCAGTTCTTC. Translation gives CASSYTGGPSEQFF.

In its sample, this clone was seen a few times. The chain combines TRBV18 with TRBJ2-1; 10 positions agree with TRBD2. V lost 9 bases, J lost 0 bases, and 5 bases stayed unmatched. Germline lookup yields CDR1 KGHSH and CDR2 LQKENI. This CDR3 is built from 15 residues. CDR3 protein: CASALAGVSYNEQFF. The CDR3 DNA sequence: TGTGCCAGTGCTCTAGCGGGGGTCTCCTACAATGAGCAGTTCTTC.

CDR3 sequence (DNA): TGTGCCAGCAAAGAGACGGGAGGGCAGGGTGAGCAGTTCTTC. Its protein product is CASKETGGQGEQFF. V gene TRBV25-1 combines with J gene TRBJ2-1, with 8 positions matching TRBD2. V dropped 7 bases and J dropped 9; count of bases not matched to a gene: 11. This CDR3 region has 14 residues. Germline lookup yields CDR1 MGHDK and CDR2 SYGVNS.

The V call is TRBV14, the J call TRBJ2-6; D not certain. The CDR3 sequence is 15 residues long. V was trimmed by 1 base and J by 2 bases, leaving 6 bases between them. Germline V gene data show CDR1 as SGHDN and CDR2 as FVKESK. The CDR3 reads CASSQGGPGANVLTF. CDR3 in DNA: TGTGCCAGCAGCCAAGGCGGCCCTGGGGCCAACGTCCTGACTTTC.

The chain links TRBV11-2 to TRBJ2-2, with D tentatively TRBD2 (6 bases). This CDR3 is 15 amino acids long. V lost 5 bases to trimming and J lost 1 base, with 11 bases between them. CDR1 and CDR2 from the germline V gene are SGHAT and FQNNGV. CDR3 nucleotide sequence: TGTGCCAGCAGCGGGGGGACGGTGAACACCGGGGAGCTGTTTTTT. This codes for CASSGGTVNTGELFF.

This chain joins TRBV18 and TRBJ1-5; TRBD1 agrees at 8 bases. The CDR3 has 15 residues. From germline, CDR1 is KGHSH and CDR2 LQKENI. J was trimmed by 0 bases and V by 5 bases; bases with no gene match: 3. CDR3 in amino acids: CASSTGGLSNQPQHF. Here the CDR3 DNA reads TGTGCCAGCTCAACAGGGGGACTTAGCAATCAGCCCCAGCATTTT.

This chain connects TRBV7-9 to TRBJ2-7; the match to TRBD2 covers 8 bases. CDR1 SEHNR and CDR2 FQNEAQ come from the germline V gene (reference sequence). This CDR3 has 14 residues. V lost 3 bases to trimming and J lost 6 bases; unmatched junction nucleotides: 7. The CDR3 loop is CASSLEAGVSEQYF. The CDR3 nucleotides read TGTGCCAGCAGCTTGGAAGCGGGAGTCTCCGAGCAGTACTTC.

CDR3 in DNA: TGTGCCAGCAGTATAAATGGGGGCGCCTTCTCCTACGAGCAGTACTTC. It is translated as CASSINGGAFSYEQYF. This chain connects TRBV7-8 to TRBJ2-7; D may be TRBD1 (6 bases). V gave up 6 bases and J gave up 0 bases, with 18 bases separating them. The CDR3 length is 16 residues. Germline V gene data show CDR1 as SGHVS and CDR2 as FQNEAQ.

Here the CDR3 reads CASSPGQLTSGRYNEQFF. Here the CDR3 DNA reads TGTGCCAGCAGTCCGGGACAGTTGACTAGCGGGAGATACAATGAGCAGTTCTTC. The V call is TRBV5-8, the J call TRBJ2-1, with 12 bases aligning to TRBD2. There are 18 residues in the CDR3. The germline V gene encodes CDR1 SGHTS and CDR2 YDEGEE. Losses at the gene ends were 5 bases for V and 4 bases for J; bases not matched to a gene: 13.

The chain couples TRBV7-3 to TRBJ2-2; perhaps TRBD2 as D (5 bases). CDR3 length equals 16 residues. Trimming left V 2 bases short and J 4 bases short, with 14 bases between. Per the germline V gene, CDR1 is SGHTA and CDR2 is FQGTGA. The DNA for the CDR3 is TGTGCCAGCAGCTTAGTTGGAGGCACGGGCACCGGGGAGCTGTTTTTT. Translated: CASSLVGGTGTGELFF.

This clone turned up a few times. This chain links TRBV25-1 with TRBJ2-3, with no clear D. The CDR3 totals 16 residues. The V end lost 4 bases, the J end lost 0 bases, and 14 bases lay between the germline ends. Germline V gene lookup returns CDR1 MGHDK and CDR2 SYGVNS. Written as DNA, the CDR3 is TGTGCCAGCAGTGGGGCAGCAGCCACTAGCACAGATACGCAGTATTTT. Translated, it gives CASSGAAATSTDTQYF.

The CDR3 spells CASSPSTSSYEQYF. The DNA for the CDR3 is TGTGCCAGCAGTCCTTCGACAAGCTCCTACGAGCAGTACTTC. This sequence joins TRBV28 and TRBJ2-7; D ambiguous. The length of the CDR3 is 14 residues. V was pared by 5 bases and J by 0 bases, with 11 bases between. The germline CDR1 and CDR2 sequences are MDHEN and SYDVKM.

The chain recombines TRBV2 with TRBJ2-1; 13 bases line up with TRBD2. Germline loops: CDR1 SNHLY, CDR2 FYNNEI. V trimming: 5 bases; J trimming: 9 bases; junction bases outside the gene matches: 7. The length of the CDR3 is 15 residues. The CDR3 DNA is TGTGCCAGCAGTCCGGGACTAGCGGGAAGAAGTGAGCAGTTCTTC. It encodes CASSPGLAGRSEQFF.

V and J are TRBV30 and TRBJ1-6; 7 bases match TRBD1. Trimming took 3 bases from V and 14 from J; bases not matched to a gene: 16. The CDR3 has 15 amino acids. Germline CDR1 is GTSNPN and CDR2 is SVGIG (reference sequence). CDR3 coding DNA: TGTGCCTGGAGAGAAGGCCGGGACAGTCAGACCACCCTCCACTTT. Amino acid sequence: CAWREGRDSQTTLHF.

This sequence joins TRBV20-1 and TRBJ2-1, with D possibly being TRBD1 (5 bases). Germline values: CDR1 DFQATT, CDR2 SNEGSKA (reference sequence). The CDR3 runs 11 residues. V was clipped by 3 bases and J by 15 bases, with 15 bases between them. This CDR3 is CSASQGWYPFF. The CDR3 DNA follows: TGCAGTGCTAGCCAGGGTTGGTATCCGTTCTTC.

This clone was observed a handful of times. The chain employs TRBV5-1 and TRBJ2-7; the match to TRBD1 covers 8 bases. V gave up 3 bases and J gave up 6 bases; unmatched junction bases: 14. The CDR3 loop spans 16 amino acids. Germline lookup yields CDR1 SGHRS and CDR2 YFSETQ. The CDR3 is CASSSDPLDRVGEQYF. The DNA of the CDR3 is TGCGCCAGCAGCTCTGATCCCTTGGACAGGGTAGGCGAGCAGTACTTC.

The chain is built from TRBV9 and TRBJ2-5, with TRBD2 matching 11 bases. With 3 bases clipped from V and 4 bases from J, the junction kept 5 bases outside the gene matches. The V gene's germline CDR1 is SGDLS and CDR2 YYNGEE. CDR3 length: 15 amino acids. The CDR3 loop reads CASSDSGRAVETQYF. For the CDR3, the DNA is TGTGCCAGCAGCGATAGCGGGAGGGCCGTAGAGACCCAGTACTTC.